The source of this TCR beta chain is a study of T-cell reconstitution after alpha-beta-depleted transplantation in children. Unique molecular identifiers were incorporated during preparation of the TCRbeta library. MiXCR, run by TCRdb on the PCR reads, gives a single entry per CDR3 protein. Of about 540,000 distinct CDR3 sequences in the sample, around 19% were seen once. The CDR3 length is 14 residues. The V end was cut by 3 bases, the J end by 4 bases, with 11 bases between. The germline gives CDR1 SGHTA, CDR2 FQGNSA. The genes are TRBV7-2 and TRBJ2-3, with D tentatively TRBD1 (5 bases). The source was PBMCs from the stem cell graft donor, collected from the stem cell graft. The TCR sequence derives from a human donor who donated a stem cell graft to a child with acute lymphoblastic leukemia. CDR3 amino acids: CASSFLQAADTQYF. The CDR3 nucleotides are TGTGCCAGCAGCTTTCTACAGGCAGCAGATACGCAGTATTTT. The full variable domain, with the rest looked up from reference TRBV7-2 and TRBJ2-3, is GAGVSQSPSNKVTEKGKDVELRCDPISGHTALYWYRQSLGQGLEFLIYFQGNSAPDKSGLPSDRFSAERTGGSVSTLTIQRTQQEDSAVYLCASSFLQAADTQYFGPGTRLTVL.